This T cell receptor (beta chain) was sequenced in a study of blood T cell repertoires in COVID-19. Sequenced by immunoSEQ multiplex PCR; TCRdb stores in-frame clones only, minus some. The profile shows around 100,000 clones, approximately 85% of them singletons. The CDR3 sequence is 14 residues long. Germline assignment: CDR1 SNHLY and CDR2 FYNNEI. Trimming at V came to 6 bases and at J to 9 bases, leaving 10 bases not matched to a gene. The specimen sequenced was peripheral blood. The clonotype comes from an older man with acute or convalescent COVID-19. The chain links TRBV2 to TRBJ2-2; 7 nucleotides line up with TRBD1. The CDR3, as DNA: TGTGCCAGCAGCGTTACAGGGGTTCGAAGGGAGCTGTTTTTT. Protein sequence: CASSVTGVRRELFF.